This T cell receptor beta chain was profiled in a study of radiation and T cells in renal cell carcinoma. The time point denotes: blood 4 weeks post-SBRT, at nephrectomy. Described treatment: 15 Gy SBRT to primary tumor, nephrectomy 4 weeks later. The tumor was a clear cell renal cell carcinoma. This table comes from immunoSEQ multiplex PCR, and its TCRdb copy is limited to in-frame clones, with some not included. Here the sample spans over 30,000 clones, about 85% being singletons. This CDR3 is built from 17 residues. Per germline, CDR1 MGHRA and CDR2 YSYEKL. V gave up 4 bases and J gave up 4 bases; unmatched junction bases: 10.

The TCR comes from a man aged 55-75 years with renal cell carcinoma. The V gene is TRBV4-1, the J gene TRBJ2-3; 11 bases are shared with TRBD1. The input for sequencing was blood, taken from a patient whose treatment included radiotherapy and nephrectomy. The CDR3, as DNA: TGCGCCAGCAGCCTTCAGTGGGGACAGGGGGTTTCAGATACGCAGTATTTT. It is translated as CASSLQWGQGVSDTQYF.